This T cell receptor (beta chain) was sequenced during a study of cytomegalovirus exposure and HLA in healthy donors. The wider study: 81% of a few hundred genotyped donors fell in the Caucasian-associated ancestry cluster.

Points on this clone: The antigen remains unidentified.

It was with 60 Vbeta and 13 Jbeta primers that the PCR ran. Only in-frame clones appear in the TCRdb table, and some are missing; sequencing was by immunoSEQ multiplex PCR. The sample has about 160,000 clones, over 65% seen once. Study-wide results and caveats: For most subjects, TCR beta sequences were reported to predict HLA-A and HLA-B alleles with accuracy. Further analysis, carried out later, found HLA-associated TCR beta chains more clonally expanded than equally common other chains. No immune exposure information besides CMV serostatus was available.

J was trimmed by 9 bases and V by 3 bases; bases with no gene match: 11. Germline CDR1 is LNHDA and CDR2 is SQIVND (reference sequence). The CDR3 spans 14 residues. The rearrangement joins TRBV19 to TRBJ2-7; 7 bases line up with TRBD2. The TCR was taken from a man in his forties in good health and CMV-seropositive. The sample taken for sequencing was PBMCs. CDR3 nucleotides: TGTGCCAGTAGTATGGCCAGCGGGGCCCCTGGGCAGTACTTC. Amino acid sequence: CASSMASGAPGQYF.